Listed here are 15 T cell receptor beta chains from one sample, sequenced in a study of shared clonotypes between healthy human individuals. TCRdb's copy holds only in-frame clones and misses some; the assay was immunoSEQ multiplex PCR. The sample holds over 850,000 clones, about 80% seen once. Input material: memory CD4+ T cells from PBMCs. Sample subset: CD45RA-negative fraction. The receptors derive from a man younger than 30 in good health. Some clones in this sample may be carry-over from other donors' samples.

The V and J genes are TRBV28 and TRBJ2-7, with 8 bases that match TRBD2. V trimming: 8 bases; J trimming: 2 bases; junction bases outside the gene matches: 2. Germline loops: CDR1 MDHEN, CDR2 SYDVKM. The CDR3 extends over 12 amino acids. CDR3 protein: CASGRGAYEQYF. The DNA of the CDR3 is TGTGCCAGCGGGCGGGGGGCCTACGAGCAGTACTTC.

The CDR3 sequence is CASSMDRGVNEQYF. The CDR3 DNA sequence: TGTGCCAGTAGTATGGACAGGGGTGTCAACGAGCAGTACTTC. The chain is built from TRBV19 and TRBJ2-7, with TRBD1 matching 9 bases. V gave up 3 bases and J gave up 5 bases; unmatched junction bases: 5. This CDR3 spans 14 amino acids. CDR1 is LNHDA, CDR2 SQIVND, per germline (reference sequence).

This chain uses TRBV28 with TRBJ2-7; 10 bases match TRBD1. V was clipped by 10 bases and J by 5 bases; unmatched bases: 8. Germline V gene sequence: CDR1 MDHEN, CDR2 SYDVKM. This CDR3 is 13 amino acids long. The CDR3 nucleotides are TGTGCCACCCTAGGGGACAGGGGCGACGAGCAGTACTTC. Translation gives CATLGDRGDEQYF.

J is TRBJ2-5 and V is TRBV19; D unresolved. CDR3 length equals 12 residues. Germline lookup yields CDR1 LNHDA and CDR2 SQIVND (reference sequence). The V gene lost 5 bases and the J gene lost 1 base, with 5 bases spanning the gap. The CDR3 reads CASSRAQETQYF. The DNA of the CDR3 is TGTGCCAGTAGTCGAGCCCAAGAGACCCAGTACTTC.

The J gene is TRBJ2-5, the V gene TRBV6-6; either TRBD1 or TRBD2 may fit D (5 bases each). Germline values: CDR1 MNHNY, CDR2 SVGAGI (reference sequence). This CDR3 spans 13 amino acids. The ends were cut back, 7 bases at V and 5 bases at J, with 14 bases in the middle. In DNA, the CDR3 is TGTGCCAGCACATCCGGGGCGCGGGAGACCCAGTACTTC. Amino acid sequence: CASTSGARETQYF.

The rearrangement uses TRBV5-1 and TRBJ1-4, with TRBD1 matching 10 bases. The CDR3 spans 17 residues. In germline, CDR1 is SGHRS, CDR2 YFSETQ. V shed 0 bases, J shed 6 bases, and the junction held 8 bases outside the gene matches. The CDR3 sequence is CASSLGVTGGGHEKLFF. CDR3 in DNA: TGCGCCAGCAGCTTGGGTGTGACAGGGGGCGGGCATGAAAAACTGTTTTTT.

The chain recombines TRBV7-2 with TRBJ1-5, with D possibly TRBD1 on 6 matching bases. V lost 3 bases to trimming and J lost 4 bases, with 7 bases between them. CDR1 SGHTA and CDR2 FQGNSA come from the germline V gene. The CDR3 loop spans 13 amino acids. The CDR3 bases are TGTGCCAGCAGCTTTGGACAGAATCAGCCCCAGCATTTT. This gives the protein CASSFGQNQPQHF. Based on the CDR3 plus reference TRBV7-2 and TRBJ1-5, the full variable domain is GAGVSQSPSNKVTEKGKDVELRCDPISGHTALYWYRQSLGQGLEFLIYFQGNSAPDKSGLPSDRFSAERTGGSVSTLTIQRTQQEDSAVYLCASSFGQNQPQHFGDGTRLSIL.

This rearrangement joins TRBV2 to TRBJ2-7; a possible D gene is TRBD1 (8 bases). This CDR3 is 15 amino acids long. Germline V gives CDR1 SNHLY, CDR2 FYNNEI. Trimming took 3 bases from V and 4 from J, leaving 16 bases between them. As DNA, the CDR3 is TGTGCCAGCAGTGAGCTAAACAGGGGGGGGTACGAGCAGTACTTC. Its translation is CASSELNRGGYEQYF. The variable domain in full, completed from reference TRBV2 and TRBJ2-7, reads EPEVTQTPSHQVTQMGQEVILRCVPISNHLYFYWYRQILGQKVEFLVSFYNNEISEKSEIFDDQFSVERPDGSNFTLKIRSTKLEDSAMYFCASSELNRGGYEQYFGPGTRLTVT.

The chain links TRBV21-1 to TRBJ2-3; the D segment call TRBD2 is taken from the table without a DNA check. TRBV21-1 is a documented pseudogene. The CDR3 runs 17 residues. DNA for the CDR3: TGTGCCAGCAGCAAAGTAGGACTAGCGGGAGTTGCAGATACGCAGTATTTT. Its translation: CASSKVGLAGVADTQYF.

As for this clone: Since a much larger clone is just one base distant, this may be a read error. This sequence joins TRBV28 and TRBJ2-7; TRBD1 is a possible D gene (6 bases). The CDR3 covers 11 residues. Germline V gene data show CDR1 as MDHEN and CDR2 as SYDVKM. Trimming took 6 bases from V and 4 from J, leaving 7 bases between them. The CDR3 region is CASRDSYEQYF. CDR3 DNA sequence: TGTGCCAGCAGGGACAGTTACGAGCAGTACTTC.

DNA for the CDR3: TGTGCCAGCAGAGTGGGAGGGGGCAGGGGGACCCAGTACTTC. Protein: CASRVGGGRGTQYF. This chain links TRBV25-1 with TRBJ2-5, with D possibly called TRBD1 or TRBD2 (7 bases each). CDR1 MGHDK and CDR2 SYGVNS come from the germline V gene. The CDR3 consists of 14 residues. The ends were cut back, 6 bases at V and 7 bases at J, with 18 bases in the middle.

This rearrangement joins TRBV4-1 to TRBJ1-2, with TRBD1 as a possible D gene (5 bases). Germline V gene lookup returns CDR1 MGHRA and CDR2 YSYEKL. The CDR3 runs 15 residues. Trimming cost V 1 base and J 1 base, with 10 bases left between them. CDR3 sequence: CASSQARGDNYGYTF. The CDR3 nucleotides are TGCGCCAGCAGCCAAGCACGGGGGGATAACTATGGCTACACCTTC.

This sequence joins TRBV5-8 and TRBJ2-7, with a possible D match to TRBD2 (6 bases). Trimming took 1 base from V and 2 from J, leaving 16 bases between them. The CDR3 sequence is 16 residues long. From germline, CDR1 is SGHTS and CDR2 YDEGEE. CDR3: CASSLLWEALTYEQYF. The CDR3 nucleotides read TGTGCCAGCAGCTTGCTCTGGGAGGCTCTTACCTACGAGCAGTACTTC.

This chain connects TRBV11-2 to TRBJ1-1; 7 positions match TRBD1. This CDR3 contains 12 residues. CDR1 SGHAT and CDR2 FQNNGV come from the germline V gene. V shed 1 base and J 11 bases; nucleotides not matched to a gene: 4. CDR3 residues: CASSLARGVAFF. In nucleotides, the CDR3 is TGTGCCAGCAGCTTAGCCAGGGGGGTCGCTTTCTTT.

The rearrangement links TRBV14 to TRBJ2-5, with D unclear. CDR3 length equals 14 residues. Trimming removed 1 base at V and 5 bases at J, with 11 bases between. Germline CDR1 is SGHDN and CDR2 is FVKESK. CDR3 bases: TGTGCCAGCAGCCAAGGCGCTCGTTCCGAGACCCAGTACTTC. This codes for CASSQGARSETQYF.